This TCR beta chain was profiled in a study of blood T cell repertoires in COVID-19. Data came from immunoSEQ multiplex PCR; TCRdb stores just in-frame clones and leaves some out. The sample lists approximately 270,000 clones; under 85% were seen once. From germline, CDR1 is MNHEY and CDR2 SVGAGI. Deletions cut 7 bases from V and 3 bases from J, with 13 bases between. The CDR3 loop spans 14 amino acids. Sequencing used peripheral blood. The TCR comes from a human donor with COVID-19, enrolled during active disease. The donor label of this sample is uncertain. The rearrangement uses TRBV6-5 and TRBJ1-5; D call uncertain. The CDR3 spells CASKAPPSNQPQHF. CDR3 coding DNA: TGTGCCAGCAAAGCCCCTCCGTCCAATCAGCCCCAGCATTTT.